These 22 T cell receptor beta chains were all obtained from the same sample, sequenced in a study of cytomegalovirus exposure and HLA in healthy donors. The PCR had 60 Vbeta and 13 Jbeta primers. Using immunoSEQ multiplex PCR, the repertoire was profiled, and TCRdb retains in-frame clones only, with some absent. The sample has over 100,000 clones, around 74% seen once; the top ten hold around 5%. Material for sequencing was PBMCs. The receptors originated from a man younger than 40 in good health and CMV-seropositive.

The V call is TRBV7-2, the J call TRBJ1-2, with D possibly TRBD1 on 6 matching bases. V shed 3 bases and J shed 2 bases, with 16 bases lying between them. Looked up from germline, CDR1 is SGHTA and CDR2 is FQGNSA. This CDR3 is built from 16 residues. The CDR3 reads CASSFGQPQTNYGYTF. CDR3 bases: TGTGCCAGCAGCTTTGGACAGCCCCAGACGAACTATGGCTACACCTTC.

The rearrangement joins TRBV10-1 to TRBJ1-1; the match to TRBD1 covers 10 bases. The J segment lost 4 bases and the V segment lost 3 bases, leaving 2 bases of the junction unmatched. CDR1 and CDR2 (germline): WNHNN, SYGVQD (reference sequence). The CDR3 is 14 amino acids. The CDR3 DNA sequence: TGCGCCAGCAGTGACGGGACAGGGGTCACTGAAGCTTTCTTT. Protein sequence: CASSDGTGVTEAFF.

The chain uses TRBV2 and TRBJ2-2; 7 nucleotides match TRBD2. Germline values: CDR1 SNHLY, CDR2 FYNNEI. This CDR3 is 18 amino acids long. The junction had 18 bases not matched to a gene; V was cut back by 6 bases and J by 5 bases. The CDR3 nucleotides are TGTGCCAGCAGCCCCAGTCATGTGGGCGGGGGTCTTACCGGGGAGCTGTTTTTT. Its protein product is CASSPSHVGGGLTGELFF. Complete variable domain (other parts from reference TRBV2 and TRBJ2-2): EPEVTQTPSHQVTQMGQEVILRCVPISNHLYFYWYRQILGQKVEFLVSFYNNEISEKSEIFDDQFSVERPDGSNFTLKIRSTKLEDSAMYFCASSPSHVGGGLTGELFFGEGSRLTVL.

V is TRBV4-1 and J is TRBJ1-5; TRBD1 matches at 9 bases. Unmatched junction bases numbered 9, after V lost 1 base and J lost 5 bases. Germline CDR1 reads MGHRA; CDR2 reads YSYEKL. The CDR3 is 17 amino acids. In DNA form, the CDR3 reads TGCGCCAGCAGCCAAGGGACAGGGGATAGGATACATCAGCCCCAGCATTTT. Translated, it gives CASSQGTGDRIHQPQHF.

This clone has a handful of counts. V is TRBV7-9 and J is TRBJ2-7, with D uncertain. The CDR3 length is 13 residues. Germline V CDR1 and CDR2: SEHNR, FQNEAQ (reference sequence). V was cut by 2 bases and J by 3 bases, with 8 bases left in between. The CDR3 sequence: CASSLQQYYEQYF. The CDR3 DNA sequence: TGTGCCAGCAGCTTACAACAGTACTACGAGCAGTACTTC.

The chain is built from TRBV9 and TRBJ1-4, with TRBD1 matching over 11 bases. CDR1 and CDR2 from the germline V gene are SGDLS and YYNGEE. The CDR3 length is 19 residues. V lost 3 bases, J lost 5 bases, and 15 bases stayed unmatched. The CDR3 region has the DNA TGTGCCAGCAGCGCCCACCTCCGGGACAGGGGGGAATCCAATGAAAAACTGTTTTTT. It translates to CASSAHLRDRGESNEKLFF.

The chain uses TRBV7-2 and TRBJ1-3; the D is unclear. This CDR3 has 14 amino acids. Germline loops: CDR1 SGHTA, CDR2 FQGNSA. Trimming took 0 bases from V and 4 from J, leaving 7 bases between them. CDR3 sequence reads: CASSLARGGNTIYF. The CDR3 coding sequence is TGTGCCAGCAGCTTAGCCCGGGGAGGAAACACCATATATTTT.

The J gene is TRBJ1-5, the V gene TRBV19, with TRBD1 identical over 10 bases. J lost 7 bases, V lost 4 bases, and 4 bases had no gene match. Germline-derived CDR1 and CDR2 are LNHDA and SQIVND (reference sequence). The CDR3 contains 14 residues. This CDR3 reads CASSTGTGEQPQHF. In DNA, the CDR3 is TGTGCCAGTAGTACCGGGACAGGGGAACAGCCCCAGCATTTT.

CDR3 sequence reads: CASSGQTGAYGYTF. As DNA, the CDR3 is TGTGCCAGCAGCGGCCAGACAGGGGCTTATGGCTACACCTTC. The J gene is TRBJ1-2, the V gene TRBV11-2; 8 bases are a match to TRBD1. This CDR3 comprises 14 residues. After removal of 5 bases from V and 5 bases from J, the junction contained 7 bases not matched to a gene. The V gene's germline CDR1 is SGHAT and CDR2 FQNNGV.

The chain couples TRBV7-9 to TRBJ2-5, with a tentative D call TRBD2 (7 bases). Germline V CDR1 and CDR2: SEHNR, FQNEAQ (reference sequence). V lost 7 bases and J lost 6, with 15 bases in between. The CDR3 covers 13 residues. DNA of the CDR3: TGTGCCAGCACCCCGGGGGGCCCACAGACCCAGTACTTC. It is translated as CASTPGGPQTQYF.

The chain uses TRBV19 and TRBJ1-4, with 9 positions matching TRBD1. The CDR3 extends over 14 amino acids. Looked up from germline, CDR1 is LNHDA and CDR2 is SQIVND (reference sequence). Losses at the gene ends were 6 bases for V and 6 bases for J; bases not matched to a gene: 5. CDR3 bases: TGTGCCAGTAGCCGACAGGGGGGAGATGAAAAACTGTTTTTT. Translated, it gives CASSRQGGDEKLFF.

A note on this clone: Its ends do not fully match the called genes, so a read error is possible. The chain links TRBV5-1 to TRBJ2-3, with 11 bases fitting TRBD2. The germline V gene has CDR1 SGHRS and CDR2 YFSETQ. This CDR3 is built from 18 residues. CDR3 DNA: TGCGCCAGCGGCTTCTTTCTAGCGGGGGGCCGGAGCACAGATACGCAGTATTTT. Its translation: CASGFFLAGGRSTDTQYF.

The chain's CDR3 is CASSLAQGRDSPLHF. Here the CDR3 DNA reads TGTGCCAGCAGCTTAGCGCAGGGGCGGGATTCACCCCTCCACTTT. The rearrangement joins TRBV7-2 to TRBJ1-6, with D possibly TRBD1 on 6 matching bases. CDR1 is SGHTA, CDR2 FQGNSA, per germline. The CDR3 spans 15 residues. V lost 0 bases and J 8 bases, leaving 11 bases between the germline ends.

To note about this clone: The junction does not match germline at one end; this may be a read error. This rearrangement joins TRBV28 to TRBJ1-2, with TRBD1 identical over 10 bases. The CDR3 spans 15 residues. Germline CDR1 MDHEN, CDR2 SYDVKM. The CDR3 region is CASSRDRGPWDGYPF. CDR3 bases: TGTGCCAGCAGTCGCGACAGGGGGCCTTGGGATGGCTACCCCTTC.

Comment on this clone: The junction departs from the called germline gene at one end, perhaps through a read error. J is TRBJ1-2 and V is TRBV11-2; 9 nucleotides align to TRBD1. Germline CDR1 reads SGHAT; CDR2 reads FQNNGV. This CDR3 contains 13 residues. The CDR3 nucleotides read TGTGCCAGCAGCACCGACAGGGGGTACGGCTACCCCTTC. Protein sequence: CASSTDRGYGYPF.

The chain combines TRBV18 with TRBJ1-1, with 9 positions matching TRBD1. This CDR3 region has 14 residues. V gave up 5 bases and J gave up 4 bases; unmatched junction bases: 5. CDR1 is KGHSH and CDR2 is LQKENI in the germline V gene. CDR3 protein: CASSVTGGSTEAFF. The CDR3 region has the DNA TGTGCCAGCTCAGTCACAGGGGGCTCCACTGAAGCTTTCTTT.

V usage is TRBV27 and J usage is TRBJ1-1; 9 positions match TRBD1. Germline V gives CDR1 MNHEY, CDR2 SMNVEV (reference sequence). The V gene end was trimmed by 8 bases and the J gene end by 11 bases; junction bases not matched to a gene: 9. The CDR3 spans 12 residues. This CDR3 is CASGTGGERAFF. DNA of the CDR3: TGTGCCAGCGGTACAGGGGGCGAGAGGGCTTTCTTT.

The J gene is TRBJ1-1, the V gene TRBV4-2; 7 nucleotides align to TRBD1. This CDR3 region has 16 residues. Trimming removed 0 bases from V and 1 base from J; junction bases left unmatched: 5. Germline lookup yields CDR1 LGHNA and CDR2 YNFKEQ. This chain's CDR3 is CASSQDYRGRNTEAFF. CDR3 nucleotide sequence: TGTGCCAGCAGCCAAGATTACAGGGGTCGGAACACTGAAGCTTTCTTT.

CDR3 sequence (DNA): TGTGCCAGCAGCTTAGCAGGGGGCAAATCCTACGAGCAGTACTTC. This encodes CASSLAGGKSYEQYF. V usage is TRBV7-2 and J usage is TRBJ2-7, with 7 bases matching TRBD1. After removal of 0 bases from V and 1 base from J, the junction contained 3 bases not matched to a gene. In germline, CDR1 is SGHTA, CDR2 FQGNSA. The CDR3 totals 15 residues.

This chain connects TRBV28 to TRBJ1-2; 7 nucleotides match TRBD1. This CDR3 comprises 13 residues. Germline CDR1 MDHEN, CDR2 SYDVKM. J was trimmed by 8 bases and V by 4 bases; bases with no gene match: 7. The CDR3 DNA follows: TGTGCCAGCAGTTCTCAGGGGACAGTCGGCTACACCTTC. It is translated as CASSSQGTVGYTF.

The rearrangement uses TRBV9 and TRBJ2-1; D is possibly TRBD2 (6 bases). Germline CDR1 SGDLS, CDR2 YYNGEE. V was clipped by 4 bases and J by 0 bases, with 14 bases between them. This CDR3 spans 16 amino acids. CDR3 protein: CASSSDQGLSYNEQFF. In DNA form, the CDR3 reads TGTGCCAGCAGCTCCGATCAGGGACTCTCCTACAATGAGCAGTTCTTC.

CDR3 in amino acids: CASSLDLGSSSTEAFF. The CDR3 DNA reads as TGTGCCAGCAGCTTGGATTTGGGCAGTTCCTCCACTGAAGCTTTCTTT. The chain recombines TRBV5-6 with TRBJ1-1; D remains ambiguous. The length of the CDR3 is 16 residues. From germline, CDR1 is SGHDT and CDR2 YYEEEE. V shed 0 bases and J shed 4 bases, with 16 bases lying between them. The complete variable domain, with remaining parts taken from reference TRBV5-6 and TRBJ1-1, reads DAGVTQSPTHLIKTRGQQVTLRCSPKSGHDTVSWYQQALGQGPQFIFQYYEEEERQRGNFPDRFSGHQFPNYSSELNVNALLLGDSALYLCASSLDLGSSSTEAFFGQGTRLTVV.